One and the same sample provided the 9 T cell receptor beta chains below, sequenced in a study of blood T cell repertoires in COVID-19. The assay was immunoSEQ multiplex PCR, and TCRdb's table has in-frame clones only and misses some. Altogether approximately 100,000 clones are present, about 87% being singletons, with the ten largest covering about 1.1%. The material sequenced was peripheral blood. The receptors were gathered from a human donor in a cohort sampled during active COVID-19.

This clone appeared a single time. The V gene is TRBV9, the J gene TRBJ2-4, with a possible D match to TRBD2 (5 bases). V gave up 3 bases and J gave up 0 bases, with 10 bases separating them. The germline CDR1 and CDR2 sequences are SGDLS and YYNGEE. The CDR3 is 15 residues long. The CDR3 spells CASSADGLAKNIQYF. In nucleotides, the CDR3 is TGTGCCAGCAGCGCCGACGGACTAGCCAAAAACATTCAGTACTTC.

J is TRBJ2-7 and V is TRBV18, with 7 positions matching TRBD2. The CDR3 spans 14 residues. V shed 1 base and J 3 bases; nucleotides not matched to a gene: 3. Germline-derived CDR1 and CDR2 are KGHSH and LQKENI. CDR3 region: CASSPREGLYEQYF. In DNA, the CDR3 is TGTGCCAGCTCACCACGGGAGGGCCTCTACGAGCAGTACTTC.

This clone was seen once. The chain is built from TRBV11-2 and TRBJ2-7, with 8 nucleotides matching TRBD1. This CDR3 is built from 14 residues. The germline gives CDR1 SGHAT, CDR2 FQNNGV. V was clipped by 5 bases and J by 0 bases; unmatched bases: 3. The CDR3 region has the DNA TGTGCCAGCAGCGCCGGGACAGGCTCCTACGAGCAGTACTTC. This translates into CASSAGTGSYEQYF.

The chain joins TRBV12-3 or TRBV12-4 to TRBJ1-1; D might be TRBD1 (5 bases). V was clipped by 7 bases and J by 4 bases, with 13 bases between them. The CDR3 has 13 residues. CDR3 sequence: CASTVAGFTEAFF. Here the CDR3 DNA reads TGTGCCAGCACCGTCGCAGGGTTCACTGAAGCTTTCTTT.

V usage is TRBV6-2 or TRBV6-3 and J usage is TRBJ1-5, with TRBD1 matching 8 bases. The germline V gene encodes CDR1 MNHEY and CDR2 SVGEGT. V dropped 5 bases and J dropped 5; count of bases not matched to a gene: 5. CDR3 length equals 14 residues. In nucleotides, the CDR3 is TGTGCCAGCAGTGTCGACAGGGGCGATCAGCCCCAGCATTTT. It encodes CASSVDRGDQPQHF.

In nucleotides, the CDR3 is TGTGCCAGGGGGACTAGCGGGAGTTACGAGCAGTACTTC. Translated, it gives CARGTSGSYEQYF. V usage is TRBV28 and J usage is TRBJ2-7; 14 bases match TRBD2. V trimming: 9 bases; J trimming: 4 bases; junction bases outside the gene matches: 2. Germline CDR1 reads MDHEN; CDR2 reads SYDVKM. This CDR3 region has 13 residues.

In DNA form, the CDR3 reads TGTGCCAGCAGCGACAGGGGTCATTCACCCCTCCACTTT. Amino acid sequence: CASSDRGHSPLHF. J is TRBJ1-6 and V is TRBV27; 8 bases agree with TRBD1. The J segment lost 8 bases and the V segment lost 6 bases, leaving 3 bases of the junction unmatched. From germline, CDR1 is MNHEY and CDR2 SMNVEV (reference sequence). This CDR3 contains 13 residues.

V and J are TRBV15 and TRBJ2-1; TRBD2 matches 7 bases. This CDR3 is 17 amino acids long. After removal of 0 bases from V and 3 bases from J, the junction contained 8 bases not matched to a gene. CDR1 and CDR2 from the germline V gene are LNHNV and YYDKDF (reference sequence). The CDR3 region is CATSRDLREGRYNEQFF. The CDR3 DNA sequence: TGTGCCACCAGCAGAGATCTGAGGGAGGGCCGCTACAATGAGCAGTTCTTC.

This CDR3 is CASSLTPLAGGDTQYF. In DNA, the CDR3 is TGTGCCAGCAGCCTTACACCACTAGCGGGTGGAGATACGCAGTATTTT. The V and J genes are TRBV7-9 and TRBJ2-3, with 9 bases lining up with TRBD2. CDR3 length: 16 residues. J was trimmed by 5 bases and V by 5 bases; bases with no gene match: 11. CDR1 and CDR2 from the germline V gene are SEHNR and FQNEAQ (reference sequence).